This entry is about one T cell receptor beta chain. What it binds is unknown. The gene names given are mouse names. The read gets to within 3 residues of the CDR3 end, and the germline J gene fills in the rest. Within the sample, other DNA sequences also encode this same CDR3. Extracted RNA was reverse transcribed into cDNA, the sequencing template. TCRdb keeps only in-frame clones here, not all; method: immunoSEQ multiplex PCR. Recorded here are around 300,000 clones, none singletons. Trimming removed 2 bases from V and 7 bases from J, with 13 bases in between. Germline V gene data show CDR1 as FNHDT and CDR2 as SITEND (reference sequence). The CDR3 length is 15 residues. The sample is drawn from a study of CD8+ T cells in alopecia areata. Study context: Female C3H/HeJ mice aged about 7-10 weeks received skin from spontaneously alopecic C3H/HeJ graft donors aged 6-12 months.

General study findings and limits: Affected lesional scalp, above all in alopecia totalis/universalis, was more clonal than normal scalp. Patients displayed less clarity in TCR sharing than mice, a finding possibly related to HLA. Scalp repertoires also include resident alphabeta T cells from normal skin.

The sorting of pooled cutaneous lymph node cells relied on CD4, CD8alpha, NKG2D, NKG2ACE and other markers. This sequence was found in a C3H/HeJ mouse with alopecia areata. Mouse strain MHC haplotype: H2-k. J is TRBJ1-6 and V is TRBV19; D may be TRBD1 (6 bases). TRBJ1-6 is sorted into the ORF group, with uncertain function. The sequencing input was CD4+ T cells sorted from a lymph node. The CDR3 reads CASSMGGAGNSPLYF. The sequenced part of the CDR3 DNA is TGTGCCAGCAGTATGGGGGGGGCGGGGAATTCGCCC.